The sample holds many counts of the clone carrying this TCR beta chain. Its antigen remains unidentified. The time point denotes: newly diagnosed GD, antithyroid drugs for less than 3 months. There was RNA extracted from PBMCs, and the TCR library was made from it. This sample is part of a study of regulatory T cells in long-lasting Graves disease. General study findings and limits: Repertoires from persistent disease leaned toward TRBV28, TRBJ1-2 and TRBJ2-5.

The CDR3 loop spans 16 amino acids. Trimming cost V 4 bases and J 6 bases; bases outside gene matches: 11. Germline CDR1 SNHLY, CDR2 FYNNEI. CDR3-region Arm-PCR and iRepertoire HTBI primers produced the TCR beta libraries. TCRdb ran MiXCR on the multiplex PCR reads and lists one entry per CDR3 protein. This sample has around 450,000 distinct CDR3 sequences, with 15% found just once. A further study also used this sample, focusing on T cells in Graves' hyperthyroidism and ophthalmopathy. This second study says: Classification by a 13 V-J model distinguished ophthalmopathy from stable hyperthyroidism.

V is TRBV2 and J is TRBJ2-3; 9 bases agree with TRBD2. The specimen was peripheral blood mononuclear cells (PBMCs), collected at new diagnosis, from a patient treated with antithyroid drugs. This TCR came from a woman between 25 and 40 years old with Graves disease. The CDR3 sequence is CASSVGAGGFFDTQYF. The CDR3 nucleotides read TGTGCCAGCAGTGTTGGAGCGGGAGGCTTCTTTGATACGCAGTATTTT.